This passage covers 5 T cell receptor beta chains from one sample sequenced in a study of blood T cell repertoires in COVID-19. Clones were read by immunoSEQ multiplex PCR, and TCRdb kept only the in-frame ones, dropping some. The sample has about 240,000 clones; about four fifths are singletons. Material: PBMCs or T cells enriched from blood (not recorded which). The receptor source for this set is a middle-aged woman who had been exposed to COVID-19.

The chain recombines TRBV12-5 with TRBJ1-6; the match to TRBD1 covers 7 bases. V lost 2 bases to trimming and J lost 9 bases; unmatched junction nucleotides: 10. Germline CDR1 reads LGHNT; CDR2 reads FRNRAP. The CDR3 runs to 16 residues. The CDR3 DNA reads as TGTGCTAGTGGTTTGCCGACAGGGCGCGGCGGTTCACCCCTCCACTTT. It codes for CASGLPTGRGGSPLHF.

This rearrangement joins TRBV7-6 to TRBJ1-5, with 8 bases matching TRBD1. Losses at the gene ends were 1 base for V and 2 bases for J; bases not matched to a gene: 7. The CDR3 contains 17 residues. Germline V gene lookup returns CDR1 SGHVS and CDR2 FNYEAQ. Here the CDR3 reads CASSLGAGGSGNQPQHF. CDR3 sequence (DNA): TGTGCCAGCAGCTTAGGGGCAGGGGGCTCTGGCAATCAGCCCCAGCATTTT. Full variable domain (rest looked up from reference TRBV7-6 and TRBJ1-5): GAGVSQSPRYKVTKRGQDVALRCDPISGHVSLYWYRQALGQGPEFLTYFNYEAQQDKSGLPNDRFSAERPEGSISTLTIQRTEQRDSAMYRCASSLGAGGSGNQPQHFGDGTRLSIL.

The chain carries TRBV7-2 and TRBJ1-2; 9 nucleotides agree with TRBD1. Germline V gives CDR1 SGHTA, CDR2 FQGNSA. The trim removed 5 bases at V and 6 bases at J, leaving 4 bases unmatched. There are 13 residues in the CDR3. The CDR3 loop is CASSVQGAHGYTF. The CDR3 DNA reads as TGTGCCAGCAGCGTACAGGGGGCGCATGGCTACACCTTC.

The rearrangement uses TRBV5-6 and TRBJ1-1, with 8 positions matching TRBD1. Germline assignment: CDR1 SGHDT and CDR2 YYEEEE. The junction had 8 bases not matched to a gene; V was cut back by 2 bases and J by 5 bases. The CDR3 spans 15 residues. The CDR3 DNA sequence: TGTGCCAGCAGCTTAGGACAGGGTCGTTTAACTGAAGCTTTCTTT. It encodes CASSLGQGRLTEAFF. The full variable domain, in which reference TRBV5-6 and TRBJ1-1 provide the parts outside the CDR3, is DAGVTQSPTHLIKTRGQQVTLRCSPKSGHDTVSWYQQALGQGPQFIFQYYEEEERQRGNFPDRFSGHQFPNYSSELNVNALLLGDSALYLCASSLGQGRLTEAFFGQGTRLTVV.

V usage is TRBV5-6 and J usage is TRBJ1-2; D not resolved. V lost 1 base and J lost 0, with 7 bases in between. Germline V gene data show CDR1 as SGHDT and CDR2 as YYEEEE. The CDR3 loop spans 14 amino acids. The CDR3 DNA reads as TGTGCCAGCAGCTTGTGGGAGACTAACTATGGCTACACCTTC. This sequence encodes CASSLWETNYGYTF.